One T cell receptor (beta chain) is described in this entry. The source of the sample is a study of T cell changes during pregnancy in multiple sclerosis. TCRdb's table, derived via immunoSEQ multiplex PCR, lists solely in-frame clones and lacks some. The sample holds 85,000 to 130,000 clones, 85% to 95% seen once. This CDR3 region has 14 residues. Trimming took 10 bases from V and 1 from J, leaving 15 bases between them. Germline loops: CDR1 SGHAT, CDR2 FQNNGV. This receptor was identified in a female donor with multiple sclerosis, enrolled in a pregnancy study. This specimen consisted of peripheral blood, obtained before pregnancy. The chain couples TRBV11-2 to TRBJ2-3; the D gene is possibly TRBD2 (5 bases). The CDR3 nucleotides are TGTGCCACCGGAGAGGGCGACGGCACAGATACGCAGTATTTT. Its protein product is CATGEGDGTDTQYF.